The clone carrying this T cell receptor beta chain was observed at least ten times. Its target is unknown. This specimen comes from a study of T cells in Graves' hyperthyroidism and ophthalmopathy. Amplified regions were TCR beta CDR3 sequences from RNA transcripts. During a first-round RT-PCR of the TCR CDR3, the HTBI primer set was used. From the multiplex PCR reads, TCRdb called clonotypes with MiXCR, one entry per CDR3 protein. This table has fewer than 350,000 distinct CDR3 sequences, about 13% appearing once. Lactation, pregnancy, other autoimmune disease or uncontrolled infection led to exclusion of patients. Diagnosis relied on clinical symptoms, serum thyroxine and TRAb, thyroid ultrasound and orbital computed tomography. Overall study results and limits: Ophthalmopathy was told apart from stable hyperthyroidism by a 13 V-J model. Among thyroid clonotypes expanded above 0.001, most also appeared in blood.

After removal of 5 bases from V and 5 bases from J, the junction contained 5 bases not matched to a gene. The CDR3 loop spans 15 amino acids. Germline V gene lookup returns CDR1 SEHNR and CDR2 FQNEAQ (reference sequence). Sequenced material: blood. The sequence derives from a woman between 40 and 55 years old with Graves' hyperthyroidism. The rearrangement joins TRBV7-9 to TRBJ1-4, with TRBD1 identical over 10 bases. The CDR3 protein is CASSHRDRGNEKLFF. For the CDR3, the DNA is TGTGCCAGCAGCCATCGGGACAGGGGAAATGAAAAACTGTTTTTT.